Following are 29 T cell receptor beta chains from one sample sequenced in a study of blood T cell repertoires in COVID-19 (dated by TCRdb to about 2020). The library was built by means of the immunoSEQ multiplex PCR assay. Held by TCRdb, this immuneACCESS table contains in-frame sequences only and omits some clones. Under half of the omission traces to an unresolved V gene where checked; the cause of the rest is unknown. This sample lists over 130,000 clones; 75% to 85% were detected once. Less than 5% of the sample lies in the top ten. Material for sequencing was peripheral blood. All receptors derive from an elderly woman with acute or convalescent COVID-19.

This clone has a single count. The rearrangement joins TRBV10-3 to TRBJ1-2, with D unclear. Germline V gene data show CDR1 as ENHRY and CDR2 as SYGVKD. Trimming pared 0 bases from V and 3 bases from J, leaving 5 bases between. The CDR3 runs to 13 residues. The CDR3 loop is CAISESSHYGYTF. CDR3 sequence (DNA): TGTGCCATCAGTGAGTCGAGCCACTATGGCTACACCTTC.

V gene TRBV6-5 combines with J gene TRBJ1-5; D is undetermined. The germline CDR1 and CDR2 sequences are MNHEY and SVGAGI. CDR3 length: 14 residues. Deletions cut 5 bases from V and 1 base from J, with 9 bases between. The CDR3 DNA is TGTGCCAGCAGTACCCGGGTCAGCAATCAGCCCCAGCATTTT. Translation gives CASSTRVSNQPQHF.

The DNA of the CDR3 is TGTGCCAGCAGCTTAACAGGGTGGGGTCCCGGAAACACCATATATTTT. Its translation: CASSLTGWGPGNTIYF. V is TRBV11-2 and J is TRBJ1-3; perhaps TRBD1 as D (6 bases). The V and J ends lost 2 bases and 4 bases respectively, with 15 bases between them. The CDR3 extends over 16 amino acids. Germline CDR1 and CDR2: SGHAT and FQNNGV.

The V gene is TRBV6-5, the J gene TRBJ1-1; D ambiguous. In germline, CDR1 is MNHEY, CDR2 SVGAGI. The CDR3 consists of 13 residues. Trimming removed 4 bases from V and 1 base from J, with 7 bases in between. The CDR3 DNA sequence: TGTGCCAGCAGTTCTAATGGGAACACTGAAGCTTTCTTT. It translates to CASSSNGNTEAFF.

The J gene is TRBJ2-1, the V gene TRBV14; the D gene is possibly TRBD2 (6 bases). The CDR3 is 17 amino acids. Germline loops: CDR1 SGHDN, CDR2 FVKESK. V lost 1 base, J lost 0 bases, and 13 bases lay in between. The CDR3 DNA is TGTGCCAGCAGCCAAGCGATCAACGGGAGCTCCTACAATGAGCAGTTCTTC. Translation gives CASSQAINGSSYNEQFF.

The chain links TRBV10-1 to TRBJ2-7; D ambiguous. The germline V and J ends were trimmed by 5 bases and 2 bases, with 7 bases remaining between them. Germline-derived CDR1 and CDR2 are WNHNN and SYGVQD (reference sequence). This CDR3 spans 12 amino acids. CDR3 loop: CASSSSPYEQYF. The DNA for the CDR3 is TGCGCCAGCAGTTCATCCCCCTACGAGCAGTACTTC.

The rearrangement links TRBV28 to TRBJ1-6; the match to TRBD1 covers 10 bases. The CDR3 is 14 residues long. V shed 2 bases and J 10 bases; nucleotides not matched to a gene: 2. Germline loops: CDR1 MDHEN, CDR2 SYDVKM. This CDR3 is CASSLRTGGSPLHF. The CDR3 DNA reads TGTGCCAGCAGTTTACGGACAGGGGGATCACCCCTCCACTTT.

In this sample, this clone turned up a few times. The CDR3 loop reads CASSGGEGNWNEQFF. The CDR3 coding sequence is TGTGCCAGCAGTGGGGGGGAGGGCAATTGGAATGAGCAGTTCTTC. The V and J genes are TRBV2 and TRBJ2-1; TRBD2 matches at 7 bases. The junction had 10 bases not matched to a gene; V was cut back by 4 bases and J by 7 bases. This CDR3 region has 15 residues. Germline V gene lookup returns CDR1 SNHLY and CDR2 FYNNEI. Complete variable domain (other parts from reference TRBV2 and TRBJ2-1): EPEVTQTPSHQVTQMGQEVILRCVPISNHLYFYWYRQILGQKVEFLVSFYNNEISEKSEIFDDQFSVERPDGSNFTLKIRSTKLEDSAMYFCASSGGEGNWNEQFFGPGTRLTVL.

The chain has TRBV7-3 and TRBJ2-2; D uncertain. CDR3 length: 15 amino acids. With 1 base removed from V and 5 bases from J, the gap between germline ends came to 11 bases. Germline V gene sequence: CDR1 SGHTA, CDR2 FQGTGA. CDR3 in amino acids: CASSLKFGRTGELFF. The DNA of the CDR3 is TGTGCCAGCAGCTTAAAATTTGGGCGAACCGGGGAGCTGTTTTTT.

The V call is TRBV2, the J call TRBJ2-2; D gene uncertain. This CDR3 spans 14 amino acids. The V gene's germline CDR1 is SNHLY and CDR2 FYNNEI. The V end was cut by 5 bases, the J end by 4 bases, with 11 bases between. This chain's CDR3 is CASSLGWSTGELFF. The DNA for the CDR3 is TGTGCCAGCAGTCTAGGATGGAGCACCGGGGAGCTGTTTTTT.

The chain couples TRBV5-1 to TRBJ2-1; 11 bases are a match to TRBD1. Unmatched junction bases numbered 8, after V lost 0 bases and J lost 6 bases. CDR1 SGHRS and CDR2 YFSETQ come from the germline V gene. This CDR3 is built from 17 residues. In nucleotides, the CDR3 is TGCGCCAGCAGCTTGGGCCTGGACAGGGGGCGGGTCAATGAGCAGTTCTTC. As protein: CASSLGLDRGRVNEQFF.

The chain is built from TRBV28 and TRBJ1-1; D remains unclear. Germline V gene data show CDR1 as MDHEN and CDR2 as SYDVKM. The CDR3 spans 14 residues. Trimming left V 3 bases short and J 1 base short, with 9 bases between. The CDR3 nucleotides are TGTGCCAGCAGTTTCTCTTTGGCGAACACTGAAGCTTTCTTT. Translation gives CASSFSLANTEAFF. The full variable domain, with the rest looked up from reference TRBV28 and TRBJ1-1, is DVKVTQSSRYLVKRTGEKVFLECVQDMDHENMFWYRQDPGLGLRLIYFSYDVKMKEKGDIPEGYSVSREKKERFSLILESASTNQTSMYLCASSFSLANTEAFFGQGTRLTVV.

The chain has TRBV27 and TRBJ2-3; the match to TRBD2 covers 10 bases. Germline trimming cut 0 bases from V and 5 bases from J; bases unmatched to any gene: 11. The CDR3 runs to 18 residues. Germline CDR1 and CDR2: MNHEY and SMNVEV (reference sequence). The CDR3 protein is CASSLSPGLAGAIDTQYF. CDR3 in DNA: TGTGCCAGCAGTTTATCGCCCGGGCTAGCGGGAGCAATAGATACGCAGTATTTT.

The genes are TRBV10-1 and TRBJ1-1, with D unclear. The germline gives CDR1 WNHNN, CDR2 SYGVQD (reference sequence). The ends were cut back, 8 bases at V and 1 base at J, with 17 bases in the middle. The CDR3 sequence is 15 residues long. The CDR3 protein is CASAPHRARNTEAFF. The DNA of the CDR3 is TGCGCCAGCGCCCCTCACCGTGCTAGGAACACTGAAGCTTTCTTT.

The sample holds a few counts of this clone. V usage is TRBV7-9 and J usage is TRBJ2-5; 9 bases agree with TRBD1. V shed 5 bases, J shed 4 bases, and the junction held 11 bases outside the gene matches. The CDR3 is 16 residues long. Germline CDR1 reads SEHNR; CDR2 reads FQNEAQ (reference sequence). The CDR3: CASSQSGTGRPETQYF. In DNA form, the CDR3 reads TGTGCCAGCAGCCAATCCGGGACAGGGCGGCCAGAGACCCAGTACTTC.

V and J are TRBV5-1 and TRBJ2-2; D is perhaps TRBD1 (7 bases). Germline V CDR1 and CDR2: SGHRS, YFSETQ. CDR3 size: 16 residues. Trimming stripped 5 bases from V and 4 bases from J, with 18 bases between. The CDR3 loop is CASSPGGTVATGELFF. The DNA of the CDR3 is TGCGCCAGCAGTCCTGGAGGGACAGTCGCCACCGGGGAGCTGTTTTTT.

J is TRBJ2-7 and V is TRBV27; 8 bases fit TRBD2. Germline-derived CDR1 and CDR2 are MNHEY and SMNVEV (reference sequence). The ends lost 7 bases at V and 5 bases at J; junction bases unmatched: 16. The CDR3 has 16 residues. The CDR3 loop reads CASTPGLAGRWDEQYF. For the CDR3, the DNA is TGTGCCAGCACTCCCGGACTAGCTGGGAGGTGGGACGAGCAGTACTTC.

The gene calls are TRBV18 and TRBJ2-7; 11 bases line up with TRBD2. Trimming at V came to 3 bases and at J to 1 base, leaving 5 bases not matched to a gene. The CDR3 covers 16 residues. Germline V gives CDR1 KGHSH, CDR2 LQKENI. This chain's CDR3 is CASSPGTSGGSYEQYF. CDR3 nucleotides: TGTGCCAGCTCACCCGGGACTAGCGGAGGATCCTACGAGCAGTACTTC.

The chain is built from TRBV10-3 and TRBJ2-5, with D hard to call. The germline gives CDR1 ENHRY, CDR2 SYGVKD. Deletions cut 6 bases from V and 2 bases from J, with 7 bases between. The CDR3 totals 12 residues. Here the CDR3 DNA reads TGTGCCATCAGCCGGTCACAAGAGACCCAGTACTTC. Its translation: CAISRSQETQYF.

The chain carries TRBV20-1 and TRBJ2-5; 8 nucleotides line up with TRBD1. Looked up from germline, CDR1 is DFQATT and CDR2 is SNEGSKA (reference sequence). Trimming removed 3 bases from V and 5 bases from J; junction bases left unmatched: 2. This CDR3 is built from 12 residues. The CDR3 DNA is TGCAGTGCTAGTCACAGGGGGGAGACCCAGTACTTC. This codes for CSASHRGETQYF.

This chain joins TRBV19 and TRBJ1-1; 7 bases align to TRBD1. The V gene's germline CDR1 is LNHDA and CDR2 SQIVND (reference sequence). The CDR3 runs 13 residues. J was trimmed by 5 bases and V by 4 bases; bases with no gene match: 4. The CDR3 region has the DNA TGTGCCAGTAGTAGGGCAGGGGGGACTGAAGCTTTCTTT. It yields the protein CASSRAGGTEAFF.

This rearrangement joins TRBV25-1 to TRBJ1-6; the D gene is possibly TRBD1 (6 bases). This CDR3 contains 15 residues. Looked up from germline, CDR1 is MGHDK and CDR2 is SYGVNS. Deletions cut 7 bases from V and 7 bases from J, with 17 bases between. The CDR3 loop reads CASTLLDSTNSPLHF. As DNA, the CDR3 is TGTGCCAGCACCCTGCTGGACAGTACGAATTCACCCCTCCACTTT.

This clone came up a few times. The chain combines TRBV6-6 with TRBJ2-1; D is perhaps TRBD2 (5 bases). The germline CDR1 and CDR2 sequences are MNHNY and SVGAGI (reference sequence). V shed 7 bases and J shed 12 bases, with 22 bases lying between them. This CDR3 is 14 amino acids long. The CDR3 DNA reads TGTGCCAGCACTCCGACCCGTAGCGTTCAAGGGCAGTTCTTC. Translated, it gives CASTPTRSVQGQFF.

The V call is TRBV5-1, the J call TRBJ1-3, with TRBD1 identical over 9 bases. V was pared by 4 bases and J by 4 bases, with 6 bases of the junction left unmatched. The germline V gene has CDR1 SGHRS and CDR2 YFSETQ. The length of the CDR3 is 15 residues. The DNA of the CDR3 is TGCGCCAGCAGCCAGGACAGGGGTCAGGGAAACACCATATATTTT. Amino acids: CASSQDRGQGNTIYF.

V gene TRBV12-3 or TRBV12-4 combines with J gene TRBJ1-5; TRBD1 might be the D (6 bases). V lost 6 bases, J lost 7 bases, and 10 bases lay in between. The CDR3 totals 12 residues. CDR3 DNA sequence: TGTGCCAGCAGACAGGGACGGCAGCCCCAGCATTTT. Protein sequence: CASRQGRQPQHF.

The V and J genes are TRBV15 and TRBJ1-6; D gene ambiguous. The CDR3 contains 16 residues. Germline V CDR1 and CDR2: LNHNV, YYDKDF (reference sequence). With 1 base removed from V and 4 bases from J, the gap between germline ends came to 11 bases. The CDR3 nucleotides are TGTGCCACCAGCAGAGGACTGAGTACTTATAATTCACCCCTCCACTTT. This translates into CATSRGLSTYNSPLHF.

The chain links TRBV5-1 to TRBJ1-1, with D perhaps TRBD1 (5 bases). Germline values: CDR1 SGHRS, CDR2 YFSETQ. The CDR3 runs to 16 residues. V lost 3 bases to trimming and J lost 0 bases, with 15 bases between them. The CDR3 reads CASSSPSGGLNTEAFF. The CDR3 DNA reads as TGCGCCAGCAGCTCGCCCAGCGGGGGTTTGAACACTGAAGCTTTCTTT.

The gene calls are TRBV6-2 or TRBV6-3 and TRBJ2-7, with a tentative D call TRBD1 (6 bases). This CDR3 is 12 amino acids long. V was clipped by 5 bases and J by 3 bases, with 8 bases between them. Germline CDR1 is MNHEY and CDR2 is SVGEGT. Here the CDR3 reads CASSLDSYEQYF. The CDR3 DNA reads TGTGCCAGCAGTCTGGACAGCTACGAGCAGTACTTC.

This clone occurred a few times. The CDR3 coding sequence is TGTGCCAGCAGTTTTTCGAGTGTCGCTTTCTTT. It yields the protein CASSFSSVAFF. The V and J genes are TRBV28 and TRBJ1-1; D is unresolved. The CDR3 covers 11 residues. Per the germline V gene, CDR1 is MDHEN and CDR2 is SYDVKM. V shed 3 bases and J shed 11 bases, with 10 bases lying between them.